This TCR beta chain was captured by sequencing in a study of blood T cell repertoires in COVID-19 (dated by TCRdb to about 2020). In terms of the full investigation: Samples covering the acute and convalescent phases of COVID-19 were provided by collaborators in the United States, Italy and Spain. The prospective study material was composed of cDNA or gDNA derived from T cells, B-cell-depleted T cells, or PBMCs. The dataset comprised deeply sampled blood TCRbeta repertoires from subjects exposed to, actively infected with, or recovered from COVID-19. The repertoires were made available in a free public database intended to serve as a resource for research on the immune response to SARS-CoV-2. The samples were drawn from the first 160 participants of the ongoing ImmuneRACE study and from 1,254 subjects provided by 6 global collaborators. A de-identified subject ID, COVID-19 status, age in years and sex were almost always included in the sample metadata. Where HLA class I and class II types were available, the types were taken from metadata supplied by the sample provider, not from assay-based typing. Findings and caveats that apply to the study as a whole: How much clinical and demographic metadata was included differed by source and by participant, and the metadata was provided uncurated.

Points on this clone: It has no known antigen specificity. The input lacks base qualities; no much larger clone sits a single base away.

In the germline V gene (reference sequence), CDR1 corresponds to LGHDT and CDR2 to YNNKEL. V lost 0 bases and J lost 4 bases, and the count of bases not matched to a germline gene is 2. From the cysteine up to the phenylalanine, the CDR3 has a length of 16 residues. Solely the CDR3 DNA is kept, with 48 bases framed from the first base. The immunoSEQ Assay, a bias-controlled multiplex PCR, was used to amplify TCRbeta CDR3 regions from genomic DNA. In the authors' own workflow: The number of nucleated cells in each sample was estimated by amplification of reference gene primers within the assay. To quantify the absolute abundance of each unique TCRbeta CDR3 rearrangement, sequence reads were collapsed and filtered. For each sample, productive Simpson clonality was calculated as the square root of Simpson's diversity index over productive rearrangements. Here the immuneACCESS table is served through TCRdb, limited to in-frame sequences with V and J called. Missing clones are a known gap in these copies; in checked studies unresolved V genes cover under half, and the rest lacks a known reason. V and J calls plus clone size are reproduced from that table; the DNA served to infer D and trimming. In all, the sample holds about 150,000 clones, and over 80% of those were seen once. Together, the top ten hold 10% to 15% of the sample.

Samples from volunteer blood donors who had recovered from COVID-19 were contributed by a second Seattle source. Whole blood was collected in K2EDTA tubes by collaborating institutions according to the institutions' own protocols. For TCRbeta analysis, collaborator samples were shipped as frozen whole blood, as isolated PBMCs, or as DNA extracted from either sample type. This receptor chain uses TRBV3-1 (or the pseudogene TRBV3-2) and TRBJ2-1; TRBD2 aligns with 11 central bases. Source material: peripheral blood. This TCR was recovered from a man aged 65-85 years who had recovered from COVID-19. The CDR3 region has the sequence CASSQEIAGGYNEQFF. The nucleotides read TGTGCCAGCAGCCAAGAAATAGCGGGAGGGTACAATGAGCAGTTCTTC.